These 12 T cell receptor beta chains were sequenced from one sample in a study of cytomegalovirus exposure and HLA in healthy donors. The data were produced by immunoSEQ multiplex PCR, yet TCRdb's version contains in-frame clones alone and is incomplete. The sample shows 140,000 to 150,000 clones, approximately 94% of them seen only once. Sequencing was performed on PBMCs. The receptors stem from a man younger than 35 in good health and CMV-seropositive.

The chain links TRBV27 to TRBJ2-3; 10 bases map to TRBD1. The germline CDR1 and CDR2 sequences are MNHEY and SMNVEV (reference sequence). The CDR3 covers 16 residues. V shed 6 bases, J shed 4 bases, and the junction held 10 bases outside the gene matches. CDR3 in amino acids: CASRSDRGRGADTQYF. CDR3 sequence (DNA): TGTGCCAGCAGATCCGACAGGGGGCGAGGGGCAGATACGCAGTATTTT.

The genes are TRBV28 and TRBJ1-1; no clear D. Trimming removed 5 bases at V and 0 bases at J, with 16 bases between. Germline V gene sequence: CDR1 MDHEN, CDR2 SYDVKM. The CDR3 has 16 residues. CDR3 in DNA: TGTGCCAGCAGTAAGGGAAGAGGGATAGTGAACACTGAAGCTTTCTTT. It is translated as CASSKGRGIVNTEAFF.

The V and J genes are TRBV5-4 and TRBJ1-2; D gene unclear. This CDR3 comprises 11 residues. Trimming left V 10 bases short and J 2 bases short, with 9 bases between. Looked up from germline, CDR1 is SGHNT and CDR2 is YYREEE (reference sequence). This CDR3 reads CAGGGNYGYTF. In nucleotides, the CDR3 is TGTGCCGGAGGCGGGAACTATGGCTACACCTTC.

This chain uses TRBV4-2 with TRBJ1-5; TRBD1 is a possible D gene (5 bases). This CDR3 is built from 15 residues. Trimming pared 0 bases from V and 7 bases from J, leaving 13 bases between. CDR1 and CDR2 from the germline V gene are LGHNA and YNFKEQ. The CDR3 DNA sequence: TGTGCCAGCAGCCAAGAGGGGCGGAGAGACCAGCCCCAGCATTTT. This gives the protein CASSQEGRRDQPQHF.

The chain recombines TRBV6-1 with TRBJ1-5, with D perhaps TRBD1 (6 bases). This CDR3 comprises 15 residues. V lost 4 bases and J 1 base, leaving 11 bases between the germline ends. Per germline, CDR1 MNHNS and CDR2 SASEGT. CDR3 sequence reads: CASSGQDLSNQPQHF. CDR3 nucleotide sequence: TGTGCCAGCAGTGGACAGGATTTGAGCAATCAGCCCCAGCATTTT.

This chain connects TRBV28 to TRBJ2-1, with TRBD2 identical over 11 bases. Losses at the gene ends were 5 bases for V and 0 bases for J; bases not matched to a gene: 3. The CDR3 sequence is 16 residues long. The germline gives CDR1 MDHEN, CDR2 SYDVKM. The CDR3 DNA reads TGTGCCAGCAGTGCTACTAGCGGGGGCTCCTACAATGAGCAGTTCTTC. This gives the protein CASSATSGGSYNEQFF.

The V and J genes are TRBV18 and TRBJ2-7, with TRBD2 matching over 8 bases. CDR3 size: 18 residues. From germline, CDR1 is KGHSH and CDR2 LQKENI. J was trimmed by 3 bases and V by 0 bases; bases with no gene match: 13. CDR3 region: CASSPPGLAGLGSYEQYF. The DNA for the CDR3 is TGTGCCAGCTCACCACCTGGCCTAGCGGGCCTGGGAAGCTACGAGCAGTACTTC.

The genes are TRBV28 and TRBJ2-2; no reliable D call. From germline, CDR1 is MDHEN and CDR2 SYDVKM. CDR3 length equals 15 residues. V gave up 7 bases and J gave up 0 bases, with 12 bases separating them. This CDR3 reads CASTDGDPNTGELFF. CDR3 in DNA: TGTGCCAGCACAGACGGAGACCCGAACACCGGGGAGCTGTTTTTT.

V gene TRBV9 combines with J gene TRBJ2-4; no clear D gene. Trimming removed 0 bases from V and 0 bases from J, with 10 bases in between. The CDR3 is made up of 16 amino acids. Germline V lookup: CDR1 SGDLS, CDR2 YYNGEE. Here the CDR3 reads CASSVALAGAKNIQYF. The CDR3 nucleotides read TGTGCCAGCAGCGTAGCTCTGGCAGGAGCCAAAAACATTCAGTACTTC.

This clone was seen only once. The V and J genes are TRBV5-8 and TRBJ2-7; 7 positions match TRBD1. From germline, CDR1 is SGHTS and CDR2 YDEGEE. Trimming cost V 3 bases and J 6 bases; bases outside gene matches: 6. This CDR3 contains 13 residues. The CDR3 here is CASSWGPGGEQYF. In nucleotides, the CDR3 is TGTGCCAGCAGCTGGGGACCAGGGGGCGAGCAGTACTTC.

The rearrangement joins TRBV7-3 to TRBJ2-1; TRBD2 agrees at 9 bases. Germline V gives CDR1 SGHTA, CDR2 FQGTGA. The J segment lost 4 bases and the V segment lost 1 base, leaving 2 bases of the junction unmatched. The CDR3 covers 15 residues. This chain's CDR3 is CASSLRTSEYNEQFF. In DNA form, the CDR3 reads TGTGCCAGCAGCTTAAGGACTAGCGAATACAATGAGCAGTTCTTC.

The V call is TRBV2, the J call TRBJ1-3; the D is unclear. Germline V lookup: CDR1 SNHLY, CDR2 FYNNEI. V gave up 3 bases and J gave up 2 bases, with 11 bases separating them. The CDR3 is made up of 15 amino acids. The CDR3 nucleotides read TGTGCCAGCAGTGATATGGGCTCGACTGGAAACACCATATATTTT. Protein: CASSDMGSTGNTIYF. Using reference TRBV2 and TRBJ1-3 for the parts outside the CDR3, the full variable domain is EPEVTQTPSHQVTQMGQEVILRCVPISNHLYFYWYRQILGQKVEFLVSFYNNEISEKSEIFDDQFSVERPDGSNFTLKIRSTKLEDSAMYFCASSDMGSTGNTIYFGEGSWLTVV.